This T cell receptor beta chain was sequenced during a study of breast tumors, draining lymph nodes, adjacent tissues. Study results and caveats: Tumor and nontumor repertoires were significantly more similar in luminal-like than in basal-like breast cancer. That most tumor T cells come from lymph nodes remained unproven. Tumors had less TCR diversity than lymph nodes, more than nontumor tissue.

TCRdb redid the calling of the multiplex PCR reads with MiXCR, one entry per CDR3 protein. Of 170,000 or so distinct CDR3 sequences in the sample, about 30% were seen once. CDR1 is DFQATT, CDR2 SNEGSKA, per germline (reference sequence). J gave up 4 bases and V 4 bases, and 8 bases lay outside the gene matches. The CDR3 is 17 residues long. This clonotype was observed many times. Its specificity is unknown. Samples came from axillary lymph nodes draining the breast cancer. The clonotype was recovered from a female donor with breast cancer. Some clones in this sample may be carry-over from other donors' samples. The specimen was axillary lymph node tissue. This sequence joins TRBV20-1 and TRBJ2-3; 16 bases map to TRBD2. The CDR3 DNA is TGCAGTGCTAAACCGGGACTAGCGGGAGGGCTGGCAGATACGCAGTATTTT. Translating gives CSAKPGLAGGLADTQYF.